The 27 T cell receptor beta chains below come from one sample, sequenced in a study of T cells after somatic rescue of genetic block. Some clones are missing from TCRdb's copy, which holds only in-frame ones; the method was immunoSEQ multiplex PCR. This repertoire shows about 110,000 clones, over 80% found once; its top ten account for more than 1.4%. Sequencing used peripheral blood mononuclear cells (PBMCs). The source of these receptors is a woman aged 18-30 years.

The chain carries TRBV5-4 and TRBJ2-7; 12 bases are a match to TRBD1. The CDR3 runs to 16 residues. Germline assignment: CDR1 SGHNT and CDR2 YYREEE (reference sequence). The J segment lost 5 bases and the V segment lost 3 bases, leaving 9 bases of the junction unmatched. CDR3 in amino acids: CASSSPGTGGEHEQYF. The CDR3 DNA sequence: TGTGCCAGCAGCTCCCCCGGGACAGGGGGCGAACACGAGCAGTACTTC.

CDR3 protein: CASRGEGRGSYTF. Here the CDR3 DNA reads TGTGCCAGCAGAGGGGAGGGGCGAGGCAGCTACACCTTC. The V and J genes are TRBV6-1 and TRBJ1-2; D may be TRBD1 (5 bases). Germline CDR1 reads MNHNS; CDR2 reads SASEGT. This CDR3 contains 13 residues. V was clipped by 6 bases and J by 9 bases, with 17 bases between them.

This clone was seen more than once but under ten times. V usage is TRBV6-6 and J usage is TRBJ1-2; possibly TRBD1 for D (5 bases). CDR1 is MNHNY, CDR2 SVGAGI, per germline (reference sequence). This CDR3 comprises 13 residues. Trimming shortened V by 2 bases and J by 8 bases, and 12 bases separated the two germline ends. CDR3 sequence: CASSYPQGGGYTF. CDR3 bases: TGTGCCAGCAGTTACCCGCAGGGCGGGGGCTACACCTTC.

The chain is built from TRBV5-1 and TRBJ1-2; D possibly corresponds to TRBD1 (5 bases). CDR3 length: 13 residues. Germline CDR1 reads SGHRS; CDR2 reads YFSETQ. Trimming stripped 4 bases from V and 1 base from J, with 8 bases between. CDR3 protein: CASSPDSNYGYTF. Written as DNA, the CDR3 is TGCGCCAGCAGCCCAGACAGTAACTATGGCTACACCTTC. Variable domain in full (rest from reference TRBV5-1 and TRBJ1-2): KAGVTQTPRYLIKTRGQQVTLSCSPISGHRSVSWYQQTPGQGLQFLFEYFSETQRNKGNFPGRFSGRQFSNSRSEMNVSTLELGDSALYLCASSPDSNYGYTFGSGTRLTVV.

The chain carries TRBV6-1 and TRBJ1-1, with D perhaps TRBD1 (6 bases). Trimming stripped 7 bases from V and 6 bases from J, with 24 bases between. The CDR3 is made up of 16 amino acids. From germline, CDR1 is MNHNS and CDR2 SASEGT. Here the CDR3 reads CASNEGGRWGRAEAFF. The DNA for the CDR3 is TGTGCCAGCAATGAGGGGGGGAGGTGGGGTCGGGCTGAAGCTTTCTTT.

This clone was observed once. The chain joins TRBV6-6 to TRBJ1-2, with D hard to call. The CDR3 has 14 residues. With 0 bases removed from V and 4 bases from J, the gap between germline ends came to 9 bases. The germline CDR1 and CDR2 sequences are MNHNY and SVGAGI (reference sequence). The CDR3 protein is CASSYSDGFYGYTF. The CDR3 bases are TGTGCCAGCAGTTACTCCGACGGCTTCTATGGCTACACCTTC.

The J gene is TRBJ1-1, the V gene TRBV5-1; the match to TRBD1 covers 8 bases. J was trimmed by 8 bases and V by 5 bases; bases with no gene match: 8. This CDR3 has 13 amino acids. Looked up from germline, CDR1 is SGHRS and CDR2 is YFSETQ. The CDR3 spells CASSPQGAIEAFF. The DNA of the CDR3 is TGCGCCAGCAGTCCTCAGGGGGCTATAGAAGCTTTCTTT.

This chain links TRBV4-1 with TRBJ2-7, with D perhaps matching TRBD1 (6 bases). The CDR3 sequence is 17 residues long. Germline values: CDR1 MGHRA, CDR2 YSYEKL. Trimming left V 0 bases short and J 4 bases short, with 19 bases between. Here the CDR3 DNA reads TGCGCCAGCAGCCAAGAGGAGGACAGTTACATCGTTTACGAGCAGTACTTC. It encodes CASSQEEDSYIVYEQYF.

The chain combines TRBV30 with TRBJ1-2; 8 nucleotides align to TRBD1. CDR3 length equals 16 residues. The V and J ends lost 1 base and 0 bases, in that order; junction bases with no gene match: 7. The germline V gene has CDR1 GTSNPN and CDR2 SVGIG (reference sequence). The CDR3 loop is CAWSDRQGIANYGYTF. The CDR3 DNA reads as TGTGCCTGGAGTGACCGACAGGGGATAGCTAACTATGGCTACACCTTC.

The chain couples TRBV6-6 to TRBJ2-5, with D perhaps matching TRBD1 or TRBD2 (5 bases each). In germline, CDR1 is MNHNY, CDR2 SVGAGI (reference sequence). V lost 6 bases and J lost 5, with 16 bases in between. The CDR3 runs 14 residues. CDR3 protein: CASRLQGDVETQYF. The CDR3 DNA follows: TGTGCCAGCAGGCTCCAGGGAGACGTGGAGACCCAGTACTTC.

The CDR3 region has the DNA TGTGCCAGCAGAAGCCGGGACAGGGGGCGCGACGAGCAGTACTTC. Its translation is CASRSRDRGRDEQYF. The gene calls are TRBV6-5 and TRBJ2-7; the match to TRBD1 covers 12 bases. CDR1 and CDR2 from the germline V gene are MNHEY and SVGAGI. The CDR3 extends over 15 amino acids. V was clipped by 6 bases and J by 5 bases; unmatched bases: 8.

The rearrangement links TRBV9 to TRBJ1-2; 8 bases fit TRBD1. Germline values: CDR1 SGDLS, CDR2 YYNGEE. The V and J ends lost 0 bases and 8 bases, in that order; junction bases with no gene match: 9. The CDR3 is 15 amino acids. CDR3 in DNA: TGTGCCAGCAGCGTAGCTCTAGGACAGGGTGAGGGCTACACCTTC. Encoded protein: CASSVALGQGEGYTF.

J is TRBJ1-4 and V is TRBV2, with 7 bases that match TRBD1. The trim removed 6 bases at V and 6 bases at J, leaving 7 bases unmatched. CDR3 length equals 14 residues. Germline-derived CDR1 and CDR2 are SNHLY and FYNNEI. The CDR3, as DNA: TGTGCCAGCAGAAGCACAGGGGTGGATGAAAAACTGTTTTTT. Translating it yields CASRSTGVDEKLFF.

This sequence joins TRBV7-2 and TRBJ1-2; no definite D call. Germline V lookup: CDR1 SGHTA, CDR2 FQGNSA. V lost 1 base and J 7 bases, leaving 10 bases between the germline ends. The CDR3 is made up of 13 amino acids. Here the CDR3 reads CASSLDPSGGYTF. Written as DNA, the CDR3 is TGTGCCAGCAGCTTAGATCCGTCCGGTGGCTACACCTTC.

The chain has TRBV5-6 and TRBJ1-2, with 11 bases lining up with TRBD1. With 4 bases clipped from V and 2 bases from J, the junction kept 4 bases outside the gene matches. The CDR3 contains 15 residues. Looked up from germline, CDR1 is SGHDT and CDR2 is YYEEEE. CDR3 sequence (DNA): TGTGCCAGCAGCCTGGGACAGGGGGGGAACTATGGCTACACCTTC. Translation: CASSLGQGGNYGYTF.

The chain couples TRBV2 to TRBJ2-3; D unresolved. This CDR3 comprises 14 residues. In germline, CDR1 is SNHLY, CDR2 FYNNEI. The V end lost 1 base, the J end lost 3 bases, and 8 bases lay between the germline ends. CDR3 residues: CASSEGQRTDTQYF. DNA of the CDR3: TGTGCCAGCAGTGAAGGCCAGAGAACAGATACGCAGTATTTT. Based on the CDR3 plus reference TRBV2 and TRBJ2-3, the full variable domain is EPEVTQTPSHQVTQMGQEVILRCVPISNHLYFYWYRQILGQKVEFLVSFYNNEISEKSEIFDDQFSVERPDGSNFTLKIRSTKLEDSAMYFCASSEGQRTDTQYFGPGTRLTVL.

Concerning this clone itself: The junction does not match germline at one end; this may be a read error. The chain recombines TRBV7-3 with TRBJ1-3; D is undetermined. Germline values: CDR1 SGHTA, CDR2 FQGTGA. The CDR3 consists of 11 residues. CDR3 sequence: CASSTGKVRDF. The CDR3 DNA is TGTGCCAGCAGTACTGGGAAGGTGAGGGATTTT. Full variable domain (rest looked up from reference TRBV7-3 and TRBJ1-3): GAGVSQTPSNKVTEKGKYVELRCDPISGHTALYWYRQSLGQGPEFLIYFQGTGAADDSGLPNDRFFAVRPEGSVSTLKIQRTERGDSAVYLCASSTGKVRDFGEGSWLTVV.

This rearrangement joins TRBV11-2 to TRBJ1-1; TRBD1 aligns across 8 bases. The V and J ends lost 5 bases and 8 bases, in that order; junction bases with no gene match: 7. Germline CDR1 SGHAT, CDR2 FQNNGV. The CDR3 runs to 13 residues. The CDR3 DNA is TGTGCCAGCAGCCAAGGACAGGGACTAGAAGCTTTCTTT. Translated: CASSQGQGLEAFF.

The V call is TRBV10-3, the J call TRBJ2-7, with TRBD2 matching over 7 bases. This CDR3 region has 15 residues. Germline CDR1 reads ENHRY; CDR2 reads SYGVKD. V was pared by 8 bases and J by 0 bases, with 10 bases of the junction left unmatched. Here the CDR3 reads CAIRAGTTSSYEQYF. The CDR3 DNA sequence: TGTGCCATCCGCGCGGGGACTACCTCCTCCTACGAGCAGTACTTC.

The chain uses TRBV29-1 and TRBJ2-6; TRBD1 aligns across 9 bases. This CDR3 is 16 amino acids long. CDR1 SQVTM and CDR2 ANQGSEA come from the germline V gene. V shed 7 bases and J 1 base; nucleotides not matched to a gene: 8. The chain's CDR3 is CSAIGTGLSGANVLTF. CDR3 DNA: TGCAGCGCAATTGGGACAGGGCTATCTGGGGCCAACGTCCTGACTTTC.

The chain employs TRBV7-2 and TRBJ2-3, with a tentative D call TRBD1 (6 bases). Trimming took off 7 bases at V and 2 bases at J, with 22 bases between the two ends. CDR1 and CDR2 from the germline V gene are SGHTA and FQGNSA. The CDR3 runs to 17 residues. Here the CDR3 reads CASTPKDGGSLTDTQYF. The CDR3 nucleotides read TGTGCCAGCACCCCCAAGGATGGGGGCTCCCTCACAGATACGCAGTATTTT.

This chain links TRBV30 with TRBJ2-3; no firm D call. The CDR3 runs 16 residues. CDR1 is GTSNPN and CDR2 is SVGIG in the germline V gene (reference sequence). V lost 0 bases to trimming and J lost 1 base, with 14 bases between them. The CDR3 region has the DNA TGTGCCTGGAGTGTACCTTGGCGGTTCCGCACAGATACGCAGTATTTT. Translation: CAWSVPWRFRTDTQYF.

The CDR3 spells CASSPGPVNSPLHF. CDR3 coding DNA: TGTGCCAGCAGCCCCGGACCCGTTAATTCACCCCTCCACTTT. The V call is TRBV5-5, the J call TRBJ1-6; D remains unclear. Trimming removed 4 bases at V and 6 bases at J, with 11 bases between. CDR1 is SGHKS and CDR2 is YYEKEE in the germline V gene (reference sequence). The CDR3 is 14 residues long. Looking up the rest from reference TRBV5-5 and TRBJ1-6 gives the full variable domain: DAGVTQSPTHLIKTRGQQVTLRCSPISGHKSVSWYQQVLGQGPQFIFQYYEKEERGRGNFPDRFSARQFPNYSSELNVNALLLGDSALYLCASSPGPVNSPLHFGNGTRLTVT.

The CDR3 reads CASSVRDNPNTEAFF. CDR3 coding DNA: TGTGCCAGCAGCGTGCGGGACAACCCGAACACTGAAGCTTTCTTT. V gene TRBV9 combines with J gene TRBJ1-1; tentative D call: TRBD1 (6 bases). The germline V gene has CDR1 SGDLS and CDR2 YYNGEE. V was cut by 2 bases and J by 1 base, with 12 bases left in between. CDR3 length: 15 residues.

The V and J genes are TRBV28 and TRBJ2-7; D perhaps matches TRBD1 (5 bases). The CDR3 loop spans 14 amino acids. Trimming removed 1 base at V and 2 bases at J, with 9 bases between. From germline, CDR1 is MDHEN and CDR2 SYDVKM. In nucleotides, the CDR3 is TGTGCCAGCAGTTTATCAGGGTCCCCCTACGAGCAGTACTTC. Encoded protein: CASSLSGSPYEQYF.

V gene TRBV7-2 combines with J gene TRBJ1-4; D call uncertain. The CDR3 is 12 residues long. V lost 3 bases, J lost 6 bases, and 5 bases lay in between. Germline assignment: CDR1 SGHTA and CDR2 FQGNSA. CDR3 in amino acids: CASSFNHEKLFF. The DNA of the CDR3 is TGTGCCAGCAGCTTCAACCATGAAAAACTGTTTTTT.

The rearrangement joins TRBV18 to TRBJ2-5; 7 bases are shared with TRBD2. With V trimmed by 1 base and J by 0 bases, 8 bases remained unmatched. CDR1 and CDR2 from the germline V gene are KGHSH and LQKENI. The CDR3 totals 17 residues. The DNA for the CDR3 is TGTGCCAGCTCACCACTTAGCGGGCGCCGGTACCAAGAGACCCAGTACTTC. Encoded protein: CASSPLSGRRYQETQYF.